A single sample gave rise to the 14 T cell receptor beta chains below, sequenced in a study of OX40 agonist ivuxolimab in advanced cancers. Assay: immunoSEQ multiplex PCR; the TCRdb copy retains only in-frame clones and omits some. The table includes around 5,900 clones, 70% to 85% detected once. Sample: CD4+ or CD8+ T cells sorted from blood, taken in a trial of the OX40 agonist ivuxolimab. These receptors were taken from an adult with an advanced solid tumor such as melanoma, head and neck, liver or kidney cancer.

This chain links TRBV11-1 with TRBJ2-7; no reliable D call. Trimming cost V 2 bases and J 4 bases, with 12 bases left between them. CDR3 length: 14 amino acids. Germline V CDR1 and CDR2: SGHAT, FQDESV (reference sequence). CDR3 sequence reads: CASSLSNPGYEQYF. CDR3 nucleotides: TGTGCCAGCAGCTTAAGTAACCCCGGTTACGAGCAGTACTTC.

In DNA, the CDR3 is TGCGCCAGCAGCCCCGGTGCAGGGCTAGGAGGCTACACCTTC. Translation gives CASSPGAGLGGYTF. The V and J genes are TRBV4-1 and TRBJ1-2; a possible D gene is TRBD1 (5 bases). Germline V gene lookup returns CDR1 MGHRA and CDR2 YSYEKL. V dropped 4 bases and J dropped 8 bases, with 17 bases sitting between them. CDR3 length: 14 amino acids.

CDR3 DNA: TGTGCCAGCAGCCCTACGGAGGGCGAGCAGTACTTC. Amino acids: CASSPTEGEQYF. V and J are TRBV9 and TRBJ2-5, with a possible D match to TRBD2 (6 bases). The end of the DNA fits TRBJ2-7 better, so the J call may be wrong. Germline V gene data show CDR1 as SGDLS and CDR2 as YYNGEE. CDR3 size: 12 residues.

The chain carries TRBV4-1 and TRBJ2-7, with D tentatively TRBD1 (6 bases). V lost 3 bases and J 4 bases, leaving 16 bases between the germline ends. This CDR3 has 15 residues. In germline, CDR1 is MGHRA, CDR2 YSYEKL. In DNA form, the CDR3 reads TGCGCCAGCAGCCAGGGTGACAGGTTGGAGTACGAGCAGTACTTC. Translation: CASSQGDRLEYEQYF.

The genes are TRBV13 and TRBJ2-7, with 8 bases aligning to TRBD2. J was trimmed by 4 bases and V by 5 bases; bases with no gene match: 7. The CDR3 extends over 14 amino acids. In germline, CDR1 is PRHDT, CDR2 FYEKMQ (reference sequence). CDR3 in DNA: TGTGCCAGCAGCCCTCGGACTAGCCAGTACGAGCAGTACTTC. As protein: CASSPRTSQYEQYF.

The chain has TRBV4-1 and TRBJ1-2; perhaps TRBD1 as D (5 bases). This CDR3 has 14 amino acids. V was clipped by 1 base and J by 2 bases, with 8 bases between them. The germline gives CDR1 MGHRA, CDR2 YSYEKL. Here the CDR3 reads CASSQGGGNYGYTF. CDR3 nucleotides: TGCGCCAGCAGCCAAGGGGGCGGGAACTATGGCTACACCTTC.

This clone was seen once. This rearrangement joins TRBV7-8 to TRBJ2-3; no clear D. This CDR3 is 15 amino acids long. V was shortened by 1 base and J by 0 bases, with 8 bases between the two germline ends. In germline, CDR1 is SGHVS, CDR2 FQNEAQ. CDR3 in DNA: TGTGCCAGCAGCTTAGTCGCAGCTAGCACAGATACGCAGTATTTT. Amino acids: CASSLVAASTDTQYF.

The chain recombines TRBV30 with TRBJ1-1; D uncertain. The CDR3 length is 12 residues. The germline V and J ends were trimmed by 8 bases and 2 bases, with 12 bases remaining between them. The germline V gene encodes CDR1 GTSNPN and CDR2 SVGIG (reference sequence). The CDR3 spells CAGEDLNTEAFF. The DNA of the CDR3 is TGTGCCGGAGAGGATTTAAACACTGAAGCTTTCTTT.

This clone has more than one count but fewer than ten. V gene TRBV6-1 combines with J gene TRBJ1-1; a weak D match, TRBD1 (6 bases). The V end lost 6 bases, the J end lost 1 base, and 12 bases lay between the germline ends. The V gene's germline CDR1 is MNHNS and CDR2 SASEGT. This CDR3 contains 14 residues. The CDR3 region is CASSLTGGNTEAFF. CDR3 nucleotide sequence: TGTGCCAGCAGCCTGACAGGCGGGAACACTGAAGCTTTCTTT.

A remark on this clone: At one boundary the junction diverges from the germline segment, which might be a read error. The V gene is TRBV7-7, the J gene TRBJ2-2; D is uncertain. This CDR3 is 12 amino acids long. From germline, CDR1 is SSHAT and CDR2 FNYEAQ (reference sequence). As DNA, the CDR3 is TGTGCTAGCAGCTTACTCTCCGGGGAGCTGTTTTTT. This gives the protein CASSLLSGELFF.

This chain uses TRBV30 with TRBJ2-7; 9 bases agree with TRBD2. CDR1 is GTSNPN and CDR2 is SVGIG in the germline V gene (reference sequence). Trimming at V came to 0 bases and at J to 6 bases, leaving 12 bases not matched to a gene. The CDR3 totals 16 residues. Written as DNA, the CDR3 is TGTGCCTGGAGTGTACTAGCAGCGGGAGGAGTAGCCGAGCAGTACTTC. As protein: CAWSVLAAGGVAEQYF. The full variable domain, its missing parts supplied by reference TRBV30 and TRBJ2-7, is SQTIHQWPATLVQPVGSPLSLECTVEGTSNPNLYWYRQAAGRGLQLLFYSVGIGQISSEVPQNLSASRPQDRQFILSSKKLLLSDSGFYLCAWSVLAAGGVAEQYFGPGTRLTVT.

V usage is TRBV7-9 and J usage is TRBJ1-1; D is uncertain. Germline V lookup: CDR1 SEHNR, CDR2 FQNEAQ (reference sequence). Trimming pared 3 bases from V and 8 bases from J, leaving 10 bases between. This CDR3 comprises 12 residues. The CDR3 is CASSFDTREAFF. In DNA, the CDR3 is TGTGCCAGCAGCTTCGACACCCGAGAAGCTTTCTTT.

The chain employs TRBV4-1 and TRBJ2-1; 9 positions match TRBD2. The CDR3 totals 16 residues. CDR1 and CDR2 from the germline V gene are MGHRA and YSYEKL. V dropped 1 base and J dropped 2; count of bases not matched to a gene: 3. The DNA of the CDR3 is TGCGCCAGCAGCCAAGGACTAGCGGACACCTACAATGAGCAGTTCTTC. Amino acids: CASSQGLADTYNEQFF.

The V gene is TRBV7-6, the J gene TRBJ2-3; D unresolved. V lost 8 bases, J lost 6 bases, and 9 bases lay in between. The CDR3 runs 11 residues. CDR1 and CDR2 from the germline V gene are SGHVS and FNYEAQ. This CDR3 reads CASGRSDTQYF. The CDR3 DNA sequence: TGTGCCAGCGGCAGAAGCGATACGCAGTATTTT. The full variable domain, its missing parts supplied by reference TRBV7-6 and TRBJ2-3, is GAGVSQSPRYKVTKRGQDVALRCDPISGHVSLYWYRQALGQGPEFLTYFNYEAQQDKSGLPNDRFSAERPEGSISTLTIQRTEQRDSAMYRCASGRSDTQYFGPGTRLTVL.